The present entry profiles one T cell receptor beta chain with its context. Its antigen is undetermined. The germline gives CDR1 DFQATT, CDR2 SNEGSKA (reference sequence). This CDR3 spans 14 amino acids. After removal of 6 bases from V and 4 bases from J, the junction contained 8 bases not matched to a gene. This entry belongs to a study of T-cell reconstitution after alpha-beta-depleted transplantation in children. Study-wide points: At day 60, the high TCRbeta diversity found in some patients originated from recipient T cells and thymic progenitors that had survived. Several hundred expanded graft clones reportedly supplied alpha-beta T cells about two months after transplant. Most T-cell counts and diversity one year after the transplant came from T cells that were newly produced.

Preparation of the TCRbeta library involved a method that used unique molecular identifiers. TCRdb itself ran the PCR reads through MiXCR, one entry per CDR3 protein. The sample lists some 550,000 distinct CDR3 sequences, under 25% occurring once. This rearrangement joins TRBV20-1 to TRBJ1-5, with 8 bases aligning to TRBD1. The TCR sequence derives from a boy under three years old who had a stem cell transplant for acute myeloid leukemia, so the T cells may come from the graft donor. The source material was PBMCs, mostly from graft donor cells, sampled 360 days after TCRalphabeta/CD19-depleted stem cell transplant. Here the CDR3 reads CSAESQGGNQPQHF. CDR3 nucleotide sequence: TGCAGTGCAGAATCACAGGGGGGAAATCAGCCCCAGCATTTT.